This TCR beta chain derives from a study of T cell responses to AZD1222 COVID-19 vaccine (dated by TCRdb to the early 2020s). Describing the broader study: AZD1222 recipients given second doses at about 4 weeks or at about 12 weeks were pooled, since spike-specific TCR depth and breadth were not found to differ between the two schedules. A total of roughly 240 trial participants underwent TCR sequencing, of whom 200 to 220 received two doses of AZD1222 and about 26 received two doses of the MenACWY control vaccine. Trial participants were enrolled by age into subgroups of 18-55, 56-69 and 70-plus years, and around 150, 28 and 57 TCR-sequenced participants, respectively, were included in these subgroups. What the research found in general, with its limitations: Only five to seven AZD1222 recipients were SARS-CoV-2 seropositive at baseline, limiting conclusions about previously exposed vaccinees. Participants were mostly white British and included more females than males, and it was suggested by the authors that clonal diversity may have been underestimated. No day 14 peak-response samples were available, so repertoires were characterized only after the peak T cell response. Spike-specific TCR breadth and depth rose significantly after two AZD1222 doses compared with day 0 and with MenACWY recipients. In the small 56-69-year group, the increase in depth fell short of significance, most likely because of low power. CD4 TCRs associated with the vaccine covered the entire spike protein, and the dominant responses were in regions 160-218 and 743-854. Nearly half of unique spike-specific TCRs reportedly recognized epitopes outside regions mutated in the B.1.351 and B.1.1.7 variants.

The germline V gene encodes CDR1 ENHRY and CDR2 SYGVKD. Trimming leaves V shorter by 8 bases and J shorter by 1 base, with the junction holding 4 bases beyond the gene matches. The CDR3 starts with the cysteine, ends with the phenylalanine, and has 14 residues. Of all the DNA, just the CDR3 is kept, 42 bases in frame from base 1. According to the study, the label for this sample's time point signals: baseline before first vaccination. Vaccinee samples were obtained from the UK trials COV001 and COV002, which included a single-blind randomized controlled phase 2/3 trial of AZD1222 (ChAdOx1 nCoV-19) in healthy adults. For TCRbeta chain sequencing, PBMC samples were collected from trial participants at day 0 and at day 28 after the second dose. The CDR3 regions of human TCRbeta chains were subjected to immunosequencing. For the original study's pipeline: Repertoire TCRs were matched against a reference library of SARS-CoV-2-specific TCRs generated with the MIRA antigen-specificity platform. Breadth meant the fraction of unique TCRs that were SARS-CoV-2-associated, whereas depth meant the fraction of total T cells that were SARS-CoV-2-associated. Each spike-specific TCR was assigned to its reactive spike region and to a CD4 or CD8 class using the MIRA data. Log10-transformed breadth and depth values were compared by one-way ANOVA with Sidak's multiple comparisons tests. Entries here come from immuneACCESS through TCRdb and include only in-frame sequences with V and J called. Some clones fail to appear in such tables; in the studies checked, an unresolved V gene covers under half of the shortfall, and the cause of the remainder is unknown. The DNA was the basis for D and trimming; V, J and clone size are from that table. In this sample the table shows about 82,000 clones, 85% to 95% of which occur a single time. Approximately 5.2% of the sample belongs to the ten largest clones.

In regard to this clone: It has no known antigen specificity. Per-nucleotide qualities are absent, and no much larger clonotype sits a single base away.

This clonotype was sampled from an adult in good health. The specimen comprised peripheral blood, sampled on day 0 of AZD1222 vaccination. The chain uses TRBV10-3 and TRBJ2-2, and 7 junction bases match TRBD1. This receptor has the CDR3 CAIGRTGNTGELFF. The DNA reads as follows: TGTGCCATCGGTCGGACAGGGAACACCGGGGAGCTGTTTTTT.